What follows are 25 T cell receptor beta chains derived from one specimen sequenced in a study of CXCR3-negative and CXCR3-positive naive CD8 T cells. The libraries of TRB cDNA were constructed through 5' RACE using UMI labels. After re-calling the 5' RACE reads, TCRdb lists one entry per CDR3 protein, DNA absent. The sample table includes some 50,000 distinct CDR3 sequences. Sample: naive CXCR3- CD8+ T cells from blood. As to subset: CD45RO-CCR7+CD27+CD95- naive CD8+ T cells lacking CXCR3 (TNR3-). The receptors here all came from a human donor in good health. Some clones in this sample may be carry-over from other donors' samples.

The chain combines TRBV15 with TRBJ1-1; TCRdb's D call, TRBD1, is unchecked because there is no DNA. This CDR3 has 15 amino acids. Per germline, CDR1 LNHNV and CDR2 YYDKDF (reference sequence). CDR3 in amino acids: CATSRVREVGTEAFF.

V is TRBV29-1 and J is TRBJ2-1; TCRdb outputs TRBD2, but without DNA this stays unchecked. The germline gives CDR1 SQVTM, CDR2 ANQGSEA. The length of the CDR3 is 14 residues. The CDR3 spells CSVPSGIGHNEQFF.

The chain links TRBV23-1 to TRBJ1-2; TCRdb selects TRBD1, and the lack of DNA leaves this call unchecked. TRBV23-1 is recorded as an ORF, its role being uncertain. The CDR3 is 11 amino acids. CDR3 in amino acids: CAMARDIGYTF.

The V gene is TRBV28, the J gene TRBJ2-1. The length of the CDR3 is 12 residues. Per germline, CDR1 MDHEN and CDR2 SYDVKM. The CDR3 loop reads CASFTARNEQFF.

CDR3 sequence: CASSRTAPNTGELFF. This chain links TRBV14 with TRBJ2-2; absent DNA, TCRdb's TRBD1 call cannot be checked. The CDR3 runs 15 residues. The germline gives CDR1 SGHDN, CDR2 FVKESK. Full variable domain (missing parts from reference TRBV14 and TRBJ2-2): EAGVTQFPSHSVIEKGQTVTLRCDPISGHDNLYWYRRVMGKEIKFLLHFVKESKQDESGMPNNRFLAERTGGTYSTLKVQPAELEDSGVYFCASSRTAPNTGELFFGEGSRLTVL.

This chain connects TRBV10-3 to TRBJ2-1. Germline V gene sequence: CDR1 ENHRY, CDR2 SYGVKD. CDR3 length: 11 amino acids. CDR3 protein: CAISDYNEQFF.

The rearrangement joins TRBV12-3 or TRBV12-4 to TRBJ1-1. The CDR3 covers 14 residues. The CDR3 loop reads CASRQTSGRSEAFF.

The chain couples TRBV5-1 to TRBJ2-7; with no DNA, the TCRdb D assignment of TRBD2 cannot be verified. This CDR3 region has 16 residues. Germline V gene sequence: CDR1 SGHRS, CDR2 YFSETQ. Here the CDR3 reads CASSLGLAGEQYEQYF.

The chain combines TRBV5-1 with TRBJ2-1; the TRBD2 assignment by TCRdb is unverifiable without DNA. The CDR3 extends over 15 amino acids. Germline V gives CDR1 SGHRS, CDR2 YFSETQ. CDR3 protein: CASSLLAGAHNEQFF.

This chain uses TRBV6-2 or TRBV6-3 with TRBJ2-7. CDR1 is MNHEY, CDR2 SVGEGT, per germline. CDR3 size: 13 residues. This CDR3 is CASSYSSLYEQYF.

The rearrangement uses TRBV5-6 and TRBJ1-1; the D gene TCRdb calls, TRBD1, cannot be checked with no DNA. This CDR3 is built from 18 residues. Germline lookup yields CDR1 SGHDT and CDR2 YYEEEE. CDR3: CASSSGGKGSQPNTEAFF.

V gene TRBV6-5 combines with J gene TRBJ1-2; TCRdb's D call of TRBD1 is untestable without DNA. The germline V gene has CDR1 MNHEY and CDR2 SVGAGI. The CDR3 length is 14 residues. CDR3 sequence: CASKQTGMLAGYTF.

The gene calls are TRBV4-2 and TRBJ2-7. The length of the CDR3 is 16 residues. In germline, CDR1 is LGHNA, CDR2 YNFKEQ. The CDR3 here is CASSQAGLQLSYEQYF.

The rearrangement uses TRBV12-3 or TRBV12-4 and TRBJ2-1; the TCRdb D gene call, TRBD1, has no DNA to confirm it. CDR3 length: 14 amino acids. CDR3: CASSPRGPYNEQFF.

This chain joins TRBV28 and TRBJ2-7; TCRdb's assignment of TRBD2 cannot be checked, as there is no DNA. The CDR3 has 15 amino acids. Looked up from germline, CDR1 is MDHEN and CDR2 is SYDVKM. This CDR3 is CASSFMLSGISEQYF.

The rearrangement joins TRBV5-1 to TRBJ2-1; TCRdb names TRBD1, which stays unverified in the absence of DNA. The CDR3 has 16 residues. From germline, CDR1 is SGHRS and CDR2 YFSETQ. The CDR3 loop reads CASSLKTGEPYNEQFF. Based on the CDR3 plus reference TRBV5-1 and TRBJ2-1, the full variable domain is KAGVTQTPRYLIKTRGQQVTLSCSPISGHRSVSWYQQTPGQGLQFLFEYFSETQRNKGNFPGRFSGRQFSNSRSEMNVSTLELGDSALYLCASSLKTGEPYNEQFFGPGTRLTVL.

The chain joins TRBV7-2 to TRBJ2-3; TCRdb's D call of TRBD2 is untestable without DNA. CDR1 and CDR2 (germline): SGHTA, FQGNSA. This CDR3 is 16 amino acids long. CDR3 residues: CASRPIAGTSTDTQYF.

CDR3 in amino acids: CASSLPEDEGAQYF. The rearrangement uses TRBV28 and TRBJ2-5; lacking DNA, the TRBD1 call made by TCRdb goes unchecked. This CDR3 spans 14 amino acids. Germline-derived CDR1 and CDR2 are MDHEN and SYDVKM. The entire variable domain, with the rest obtained from reference TRBV28 and TRBJ2-5, is as follows: DVKVTQSSRYLVKRTGEKVFLECVQDMDHENMFWYRQDPGLGLRLIYFSYDVKMKEKGDIPEGYSVSREKKERFSLILESASTNQTSMYLCASSLPEDEGAQYFGPGTRLLVL.

The chain has TRBV7-9 and TRBJ2-1; the TCRdb D gene call, TRBD2, has no DNA to confirm it. Germline CDR1 and CDR2: SEHNR and FQNEAQ (reference sequence). The CDR3 sequence is 14 residues long. CDR3 region: CASVAGGLYNEQFF.

The chain carries TRBV9 and TRBJ2-7; TCRdb reports TRBD1, a call that lacks DNA to check it against. Germline V lookup: CDR1 SGDLS, CDR2 YYNGEE. This CDR3 spans 14 amino acids. The CDR3 reads CASSVRGLAYEQYF.

The J gene is TRBJ1-1, the V gene TRBV6-2 or TRBV6-3; TCRdb gives TRBD1 as the D gene, but with no DNA this cannot be confirmed. The CDR3 length is 13 residues. Looked up from germline, CDR1 is MNHEY and CDR2 is SVGEGT. The CDR3 region is CASLEGRGTEAFF.

The J gene is TRBJ2-4, the V gene TRBV18; TCRdb selects TRBD2, and the lack of DNA leaves this call unchecked. The CDR3 length is 15 residues. CDR1 and CDR2 (germline): KGHSH, LQKENI. CDR3 protein: CASSPAGTSANIQYF.

The chain has TRBV29-1 and TRBJ2-7. CDR3 length: 12 amino acids. Per the germline V gene, CDR1 is SQVTM and CDR2 is ANQGSEA. CDR3: CSVAVRWDEQYF.

V and J are TRBV29-1 and TRBJ2-3; TCRdb's D call of TRBD1 is untestable without DNA. The germline V gene encodes CDR1 SQVTM and CDR2 ANQGSEA. The CDR3 spans 12 residues. CDR3 sequence reads: CSVGRGGDTQYF.

The rearrangement links TRBV4-1 to TRBJ2-2; checking the TCRdb D call of TRBD2 is not possible without DNA. Germline V gene data show CDR1 as MGHRA and CDR2 as YSYEKL. The CDR3 has 19 residues. The CDR3 is CASSQDGAWTSEFTGELFF.